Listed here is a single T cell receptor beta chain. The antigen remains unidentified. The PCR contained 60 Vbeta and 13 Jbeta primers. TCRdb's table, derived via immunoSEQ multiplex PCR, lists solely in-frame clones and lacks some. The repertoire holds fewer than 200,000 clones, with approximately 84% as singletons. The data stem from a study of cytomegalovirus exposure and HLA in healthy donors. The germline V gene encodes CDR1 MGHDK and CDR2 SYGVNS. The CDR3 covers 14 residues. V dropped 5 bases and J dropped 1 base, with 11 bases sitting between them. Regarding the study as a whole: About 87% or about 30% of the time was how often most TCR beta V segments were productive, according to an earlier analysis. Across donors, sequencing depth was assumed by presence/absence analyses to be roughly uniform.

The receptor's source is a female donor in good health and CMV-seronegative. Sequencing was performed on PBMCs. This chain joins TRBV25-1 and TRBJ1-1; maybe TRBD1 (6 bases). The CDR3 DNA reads TGTGCCAGCAGTACTCAGGGGACGAACACTGAAGCTTTCTTT. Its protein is CASSTQGTNTEAFF.